A selection of T cell receptor beta chains follows, all from one sample in a study of shared clonotypes between healthy human individuals. Clones were read by immunoSEQ multiplex PCR, and TCRdb kept only the in-frame ones, dropping some. Of about 2.1 million clones in the sample, roughly 91% were seen once. The specimen sequenced was naive CD8+ T cells from PBMCs. These receptors all come from a man aged 18 to 30 in good health. Some clones in this sample may be carry-over from other donors' samples. Both conserved end residues are part of each CDR3. The D gene is left open where the match is weak. Clone size, where shown, is once, few, many, or a class for clones that have expanded.

>.|TRBJ1-2|.|TRBV15
CATSTKRPPGPEGEGYTF
TGTGCCACCAGCACTAAAAGACCTCCGGGTCCTGAGGGTGAGGGCTACACCTTC
>.|TRBJ2-1|TRBD2|TRBV27
CASSLGGRDEQFF
TGTGCCAGCAGTTTAGGAGGGAGGGATGAGCAGTTCTTC
>.|TRBJ1-1|.|TRBV6-6
CASSPGRIMNTEAFF
TGTGCCAGCAGCCCGGGACGGATTATGAACACTGAAGCTTTCTTT
>.|TRBJ1-5|.|TRBV6-1
CASSEQDRKLSNQPQHF
TGTGCCAGCAGTGAACAGGACAGAAAATTGAGCAATCAGCCCCAGCATTTT
>.|TRBJ2-1|TRBD2|TRBV27
CASSPLLAGGSSYNEQFF
TGTGCCAGCAGCCCCCTCCTAGCGGGAGGAAGCTCCTACAATGAGCAGTTCTTC
>.|TRBJ2-1|.|TRBV28
CASSLSPRWTNEQFF
TGTGCCAGCAGTTTATCCCCTAGGTGGACGAATGAGCAGTTCTTC
>.|TRBJ1-2|.|TRBV5-1
CASSLNVVTYGYTF
TGCGCCAGCAGCTTGAATGTGGTAACCTATGGCTACACCTTC
>.|TRBJ2-7|.|TRBV29-1
CSVGEQGTTYEQYF
TGCAGCGTTGGGGAACAGGGCACTACCTACGAGCAGTACTTC
>.|TRBJ2-7|TRBD1|TRBV9
CASSAAGTGYYEQYF
TGTGCCAGCAGCGCGGCCGGGACAGGGTATTACGAGCAGTACTTC
>.|TRBJ1-2|TRBD1|TRBV9
CASSPGQGFGYTF
TGTGCCAGCAGCCCTGGACAGGGCTTTGGCTACACCTTC
>.|TRBJ2-2|.|TRBV21-1
CASSKWGPGELFF
TGTGCCAGCAGCAAATGGGGGCCCGGGGAGCTGTTTTTT
>.|TRBJ2-5|TRBD1|TRBV4-1
CASRGTGNQTQYF
TGCGCCAGCAGAGGGACAGGCAACCAGACCCAGTACTTC
>.|TRBJ2-7|.|TRBV19
CASSNLLASSYEQYF
TGTGCCAGTAGTAACCTCCTTGCGTCTTCCTACGAGCAGTACTTC
>.|TRBJ2-3|.|TRBV19
CASKVSPTRTDTQYF
TGTGCCAGTAAGGTCAGCCCCACCCGCACAGATACGCAGTATTTT
>.|TRBJ1-1|TRBD1|TRBV27
CASSLLGTVNTEAFF
TGTGCCAGCAGTTTACTCGGGACAGTGAACACTGAAGCTTTCTTT
>.|TRBJ2-5|.|TRBV5-6
CASSLVPFDKETQYF
TGTGCCAGCAGCTTGGTACCCTTCGACAAAGAGACCCAGTACTTC
>.|TRBJ2-7|.|TRBV19
CASSIAGRREQYF
TGTGCCAGTAGTATTGCCGGCAGGCGTGAGCAGTACTTC
>.|TRBJ2-1|.|TRBV7-9
CASSLALDEQFF
TGTGCCAGCAGCTTAGCGCTTGATGAGCAGTTCTTC
>.|TRBJ2-7|TRBD1|TRBV7-8
CASSLGDSSYEQYF
TGTGCCAGCAGCTTAGGGGACAGCTCCTACGAGCAGTACTTC
>.|TRBJ2-5|.|TRBV5-1
CASTSTFQETQYF
TGCGCCAGCACCTCAACGTTCCAAGAGACCCAGTACTTC
>.|TRBJ2-6|TRBD2|TRBV6-1
CASSEWGGSGANVLTF
TGTGCCAGCAGTGAATGGGGGGGCTCTGGGGCCAACGTCCTGACTTTC
>.|TRBJ2-7|TRBD1|TRBV29-1
CSVRPGTGPYEQYF
TGCAGCGTTCGTCCCGGGACAGGGCCCTACGAGCAGTACTTC
>.|TRBJ2-1|.|TRBV6-1
CATQWVRSSYNEQFF
TGTGCCACACAGTGGGTCCGGTCCTCCTACAATGAGCAGTTCTTC
>.|TRBJ2-7|TRBD2|TRBV4-1
CASSPGTSSYEQYF
TGCGCCAGCAGCCCCGGGACTAGCTCCTACGAGCAGTACTTC
>.|TRBJ1-5|.|TRBV5-6
CASSLVGQPQHF
TGTGCCAGCAGCTTGGTTGGGCAGCCCCAGCATTTT
>.|TRBJ2-1|.|TRBV6-5
CASSYSVGQSYNEQFF
TGTGCCAGCAGTTATTCCGTCGGACAGTCATACAATGAGCAGTTCTTC
>.|TRBJ2-7|TRBD1|TRBV11-2
CASSLGPGGAFFYEQYF
TGTGCCAGCAGCTTAGGTCCAGGGGGCGCTTTTTTTTACGAGCAGTACTTC
>.|TRBJ2-5|.|TRBV7-2
CASSSHPPGGETQYF
TGTGCCAGCAGCTCTCACCCGCCTGGCGGGGAGACCCAGTACTTC
>.|TRBJ2-1|.|TRBV7-6
CASSSGTRDEQFF
TGTGCCAGCAGCTCCGGGACTCGGGATGAGCAGTTCTTC
>.|TRBJ1-1|TRBD1|TRBV6-6
CASSYSAGGTEAFF
TGTGCCAGCAGTTACTCCGCAGGGGGCACTGAAGCTTTCTTT
>.|TRBJ2-5|TRBD2|TRBV4-1
CASSQVTSVETQYF
TGCGCCAGCAGCCAAGTCACTAGCGTTGAGACCCAGTACTTC
>.|TRBJ1-4|TRBD1|TRBV7-8
CASRQEGGWANEKLFF
TGTGCCAGCAGACAGGAAGGGGGCTGGGCTAATGAAAAACTGTTTTTT
>.|TRBJ2-1|.|TRBV29-1
CSVDPLLTNEQFF
TGCAGCGTTGATCCCTTACTAACCAATGAGCAGTTCTTC
>few|TRBJ2-3|.|TRBV5-6
CASSYTDTQYF
TGTGCCAGCAGCTACACAGATACGCAGTATTTT
>.|TRBJ2-7|.|TRBV28
CASNRGVYEQYF
TGTGCCAGCAATAGGGGTGTCTACGAGCAGTACTTC
>.|TRBJ2-1|.|TRBV10-3
CAISDWASSNEQFF
TGTGCCATCAGTGATTGGGCTAGCTCCAATGAGCAGTTCTTC
>.|TRBJ1-2|TRBD1|TRBV7-8
CASSQAVGDRPNYGYTF
TGTGCCAGCAGCCAGGCTGTGGGGGACAGACCTAACTATGGCTACACCTTC
>.|TRBJ1-2|.|TRBV12-5
CASGWTNYGYTF
TGTGCTAGTGGTTGGACTAACTATGGCTACACCTTC
>few|TRBJ1-1|.|TRBV28
CASSFGPSAFF
TGTGCCAGCAGTTTCGGGCCGTCGGCTTTCTTT
>.|TRBJ2-7|.|TRBV5-1
CASSFWGEEQYF
TGCGCCAGCAGCTTCTGGGGGGAGGAGCAGTACTTC
>.|TRBJ2-7|.|TRBV11-1
CASSLAPREPLNEQYF
TGTGCCAGCAGCTTAGCCCCCAGGGAGCCCCTCAACGAGCAGTACTTC
>.|TRBJ1-2|.|TRBV7-9
CASSLVGPIPNYGYTF
TGTGCCAGCAGCTTAGTCGGGCCAATCCCTAACTATGGCTACACCTTC
>.|TRBJ1-2|TRBD1|TRBV28
CASSLYRTGPPYGYTF
TGTGCCAGCAGTTTATACAGGACAGGGCCCCCCTATGGCTACACCTTC
>once|TRBJ2-3|TRBD1|TRBV4-1
CASSQEDRGRGDTQYF
TGCGCCAGCAGCCAAGAGGACAGGGGGCGAGGAGATACGCAGTATTTT
>once|TRBJ2-7|.|TRBV28
CASSFPQGPPYEQYF
TGTGCCAGCAGTTTTCCCCAGGGCCCCCCCTACGAGCAGTACTTC
>.|TRBJ2-7|TRBD2|TRBV11-2
CASSLLAGGVPPTVEQYF
TGTGCCAGCAGCTTACTAGCGGGAGGCGTCCCCCCGACGGTCGAGCAGTACTTC
>.|TRBJ2-7|TRBD2|TRBV19
CASSSIAGARYEQYF
TGTGCCAGTAGTTCCATAGCGGGAGCCAGGTACGAGCAGTACTTC
>.|TRBJ2-7|.|TRBV7-9
CASSIETGGEGYEQYF
TGTGCCAGCAGCATCGAGACAGGTGGTGAGGGCTACGAGCAGTACTTC
>.|TRBJ2-7|TRBD1|TRBV29-1
CSVPGTGYEQYF
TGCAGCGTTCCCGGGACAGGCTACGAGCAGTACTTC
>.|TRBJ2-1|.|TRBV4-3
CASSGMSGYDEQFF
TGCGCCAGCAGCGGGATGAGTGGGTACGATGAGCAGTTCTTC